This section outlines one T cell receptor beta chain sequence together with its context. Its antigen is still unknown. These data belong to a study of blood T cells in healthy people across ages. Whole-study results and caveats: The unknown donor CMV status may have confounded expanded clonotype changes.

Sample-barcoded 5' priming and a J-beta primer mix drove a second PCR of roughly 6 to 12 cycles. With 12 random nucleotides, a template-switch adaptor tagged each individual cDNA molecule. TCRdb passed the 5' RACE reads through MiXCR, listing each CDR3 protein once. There are about 970,000 distinct CDR3 sequences in the sample; roughly half occur only once, and 20% to 25% lies in the top ten. The CDR3 runs to 15 residues. CDR1 and CDR2 (germline): MNHEY, SMNVEV (reference sequence). The chain joins TRBV27 to TRBJ2-1, with 8 bases identical to TRBD2. The DNA end is more similar to TRBJ2-7, so the J call may be wrong. This clonotype originated in an older woman in good health. Sequencing input: blood. This chain's CDR3 is CASSSSGTRSNEQYF. The CDR3 nucleotides are TGTGCCAGCAGTTCCTCCGGGACTAGGAGTAATGAGCAGTACTTC.